Sequencing of this T cell receptor beta chain was carried out in a study of blood T cell repertoires in COVID-19. Clones were read by immunoSEQ multiplex PCR, and TCRdb kept only the in-frame ones, dropping some. The data show 140,000 or so clones, 60% to 85% seen once. A few counts support this clone. V gave up 4 bases and J gave up 9 bases, with 13 bases separating them. CDR3 length: 13 residues. In germline, CDR1 is SNHLY, CDR2 FYNNEI. Sequences were obtained from peripheral blood. This chain connects TRBV2 to TRBJ2-1; the D gene is possibly TRBD2 (5 bases). This receptor was taken from a man aged 50 to 59 with acute or convalescent COVID-19. CDR3 loop: CASSVTSFSEQFF. CDR3 nucleotides: TGTGCCAGCAGTGTTACTAGTTTCAGTGAGCAGTTCTTC.